This T cell receptor (beta chain) was recorded in a study of T cells expressing NK-cell markers. Overall study: Sorted T-cell subsets CD3+CD56+NKG2C+, CD3+CD56+NKG2C- and CD3+CD56-NKG2C+ were TCR beta-sequenced. General study results and limits: Roughly 1.0-7.0% of CD8+ T cells in a handful of donors belonged to dominant NKG2C+ clonotypes. The CD3+CD56-NKG2C+ fraction of several donors was also led by these clonotypes.

The CDR3 contains 15 residues. Germline assignment: CDR1 MGHRA and CDR2 YSYEKL. Turning to this clonotype: Its antigen remains unidentified.

Researchers built TCR beta cDNA using 5'RACE template switching with UMIs. Each CDR3 protein gets one entry in TCRdb, which reprocessed the 5' RACE reads and gives no DNA. This listing includes about 460,000 distinct CDR3 sequences. Sequenced: blood T cells: a sorted CD56 or NKG2C T cell subset, CD4+ or CD8+ T cells, or bulk PBMC T cells (not recorded which). The chain couples TRBV4-1 to TRBJ2-3; TCRdb selects TRBD1, and the lack of DNA leaves this call unchecked. The receptor was isolated from a woman aged 45 to 65 in good health. CDR3 region: CASSARQISTDTQYF.